What follows are 4 T cell receptor beta chains derived from one specimen sequenced in a study of shared clonotypes between healthy human individuals. Clones were read by immunoSEQ multiplex PCR, and TCRdb kept only the in-frame ones, dropping some. The data contain approximately 2.5 million clones, 93% of them singletons. The specimen was naive CD4+ T cells from PBMCs. The subset: CD45RA+ positively selected. Receptors originate from a man between 18 and 35 years old in good health. Some clones in this sample may be carry-over from other donors' samples.

This chain links TRBV28 with TRBJ2-7; 7 nucleotides align to TRBD1. V trimming: 8 bases; J trimming: 2 bases; junction bases outside the gene matches: 9. CDR3 length: 14 residues. CDR1 is MDHEN, CDR2 SYDVKM, per germline. CDR3 sequence: CASLRDRVTYEQYF. CDR3 in DNA: TGTGCCAGCCTCAGAGACAGGGTCACCTACGAGCAGTACTTC.

The chain joins TRBV27 to TRBJ2-5; TRBD1 matches 7 bases. The length of the CDR3 is 15 residues. The V gene's germline CDR1 is MNHEY and CDR2 SMNVEV (reference sequence). J lost 2 bases, V lost 5 bases, and 8 bases had no gene match. CDR3 bases: TGTGCCAGCAGTCCCTCACCGGGACAGCAAGAGACCCAGTACTTC. It yields the protein CASSPSPGQQETQYF.

V gene TRBV5-4 combines with J gene TRBJ1-3; the match to TRBD1 covers 8 bases. The V gene's germline CDR1 is SGHNT and CDR2 YYREEE (reference sequence). This CDR3 spans 18 amino acids. Losses at the gene ends were 3 bases for V and 0 bases for J; bases not matched to a gene: 11. Here the CDR3 DNA reads TGTGCCAGCAGCTCGGGGCGGGACAGGAAAACCTCTGGAAACACCATATATTTT. This sequence encodes CASSSGRDRKTSGNTIYF.

This chain connects TRBV5-1 to TRBJ2-5, with 7 bases fitting TRBD1. With V trimmed by 4 bases and J by 2 bases, 8 bases remained unmatched. The germline gives CDR1 SGHRS, CDR2 YFSETQ. The CDR3 covers 15 residues. CDR3 in DNA: TGCGCCAGCAGCCCCCTTCGACAGGGACAAGAGACCCAGTACTTC. Translated, it gives CASSPLRQGQETQYF.